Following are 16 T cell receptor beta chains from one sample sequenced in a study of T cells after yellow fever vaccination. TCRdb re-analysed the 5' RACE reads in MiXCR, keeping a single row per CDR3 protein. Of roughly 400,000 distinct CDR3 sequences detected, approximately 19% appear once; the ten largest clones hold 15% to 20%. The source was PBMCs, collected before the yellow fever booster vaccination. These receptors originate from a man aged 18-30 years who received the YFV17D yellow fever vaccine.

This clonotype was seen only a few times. In nucleotides, the CDR3 is TGTGCCAGCAGTTTGATTTTGAACACCGGGGAGCTGTTTTTT. Residues: CASSLILNTGELFF. The V gene is TRBV28, the J gene TRBJ2-2; no definite D call. The CDR3 has 14 amino acids. The germline CDR1 and CDR2 sequences are MDHEN and SYDVKM. Trimming removed 3 bases from V and 1 base from J, with 6 bases in between.

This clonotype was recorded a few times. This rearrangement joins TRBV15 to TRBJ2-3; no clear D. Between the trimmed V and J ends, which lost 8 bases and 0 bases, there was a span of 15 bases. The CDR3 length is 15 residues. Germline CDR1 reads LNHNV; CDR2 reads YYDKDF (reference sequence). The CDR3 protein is CATGPAPISTDTQYF. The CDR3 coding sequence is TGTGCCACCGGTCCAGCCCCTATTAGCACAGATACGCAGTATTTT.

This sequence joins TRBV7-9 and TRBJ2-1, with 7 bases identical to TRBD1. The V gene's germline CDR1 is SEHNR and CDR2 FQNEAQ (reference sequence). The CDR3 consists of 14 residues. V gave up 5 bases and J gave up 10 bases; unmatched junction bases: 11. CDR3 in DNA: TGTGCCAGCAGCGGCTACAGGGGCATGGGGGAGCAGTTCTTC. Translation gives CASSGYRGMGEQFF. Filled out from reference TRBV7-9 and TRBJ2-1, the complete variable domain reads DTGVSQNPRHKITKRGQNVTFRCDPISEHNRLYWYRQTLGQGPEFLTYFQNEAQLEKSRLLSDRFSAERPKGSFSTLEIQRTEQGDSAMYLCASSGYRGMGEQFFGPGTRLTVL.

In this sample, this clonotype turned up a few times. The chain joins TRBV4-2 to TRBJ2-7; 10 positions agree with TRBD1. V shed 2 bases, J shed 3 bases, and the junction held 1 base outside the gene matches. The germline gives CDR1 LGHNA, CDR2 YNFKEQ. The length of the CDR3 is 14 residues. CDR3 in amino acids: CASSQRTGGYEQYF. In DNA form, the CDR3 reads TGTGCCAGCAGCCAACGGACAGGGGGCTACGAGCAGTACTTC.

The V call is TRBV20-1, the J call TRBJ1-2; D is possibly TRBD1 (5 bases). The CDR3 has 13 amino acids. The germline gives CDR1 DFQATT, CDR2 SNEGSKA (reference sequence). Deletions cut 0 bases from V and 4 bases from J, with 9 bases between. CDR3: CSAREQAGYGYTF. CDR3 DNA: TGCAGTGCTAGAGAACAGGCTGGCTATGGCTACACCTTC.

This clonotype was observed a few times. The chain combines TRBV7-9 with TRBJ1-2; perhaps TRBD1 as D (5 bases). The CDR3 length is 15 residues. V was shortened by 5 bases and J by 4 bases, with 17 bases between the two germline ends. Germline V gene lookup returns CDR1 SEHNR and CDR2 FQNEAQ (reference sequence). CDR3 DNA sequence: TGTGCCAGCAGCGGAGGGACGGCCTCCATCTATGGCTACACCTTC. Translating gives CASSGGTASIYGYTF.

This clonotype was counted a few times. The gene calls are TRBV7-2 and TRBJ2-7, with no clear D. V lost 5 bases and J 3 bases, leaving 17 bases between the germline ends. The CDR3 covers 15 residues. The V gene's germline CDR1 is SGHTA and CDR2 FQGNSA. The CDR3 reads CASSRDSVVLYEQYF. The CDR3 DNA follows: TGTGCCAGCAGCCGCGACTCGGTAGTCCTCTACGAGCAGTACTTC.

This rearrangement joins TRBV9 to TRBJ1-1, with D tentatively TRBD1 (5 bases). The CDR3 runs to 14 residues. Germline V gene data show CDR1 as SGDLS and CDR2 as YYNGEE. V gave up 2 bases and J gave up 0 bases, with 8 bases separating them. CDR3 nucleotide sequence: TGTGCCAGCAGCGTTACAGGCATGAACACTGAAGCTTTCTTT. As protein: CASSVTGMNTEAFF.

CDR3 amino acids: CASRNDRENDEKLFF. In DNA form, the CDR3 reads TGTGCCAGCAGAAATGACAGGGAGAATGATGAAAAACTGTTTTTT. The J gene is TRBJ1-4, the V gene TRBV6-2 or TRBV6-3; 7 positions agree with TRBD1. Germline loops: CDR1 MNHEY, CDR2 SVGEGT. The CDR3 is made up of 15 amino acids. Trimming took 6 bases from V and 6 from J; bases not matched to a gene: 10.

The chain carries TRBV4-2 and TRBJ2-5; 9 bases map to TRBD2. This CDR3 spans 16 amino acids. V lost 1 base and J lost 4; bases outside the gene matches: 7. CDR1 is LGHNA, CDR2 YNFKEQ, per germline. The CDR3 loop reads CASSQGLAGGTETQYF. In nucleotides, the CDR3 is TGTGCCAGCAGCCAAGGGCTGGCGGGGGGGACAGAGACCCAGTACTTC.

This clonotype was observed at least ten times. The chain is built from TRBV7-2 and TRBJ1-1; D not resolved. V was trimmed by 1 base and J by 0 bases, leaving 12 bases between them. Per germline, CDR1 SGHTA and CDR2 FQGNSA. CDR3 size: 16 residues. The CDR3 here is CASSLGGLLLNTEAFF. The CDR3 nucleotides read TGTGCCAGCAGCTTAGGAGGACTCCTCTTGAACACTGAAGCTTTCTTT.

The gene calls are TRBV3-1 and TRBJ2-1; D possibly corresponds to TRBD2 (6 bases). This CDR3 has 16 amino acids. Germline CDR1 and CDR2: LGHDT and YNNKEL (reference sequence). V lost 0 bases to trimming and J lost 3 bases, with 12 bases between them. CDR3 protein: CASSQDYGTRYNEQFF. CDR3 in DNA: TGTGCCAGCAGCCAAGATTATGGGACTCGCTACAATGAGCAGTTCTTC.

The CDR3, as DNA: TGTGCCAGCAGAACTCTCAGGGTGGTGGCCAAAAACATTCAGTACTTC. It codes for CASRTLRVVAKNIQYF. The chain links TRBV6-5 to TRBJ2-4; D perhaps matches TRBD1 (5 bases). The V gene's germline CDR1 is MNHEY and CDR2 SVGAGI. Trimming removed 6 bases at V and 1 base at J, with 16 bases between. The CDR3 extends over 16 amino acids.

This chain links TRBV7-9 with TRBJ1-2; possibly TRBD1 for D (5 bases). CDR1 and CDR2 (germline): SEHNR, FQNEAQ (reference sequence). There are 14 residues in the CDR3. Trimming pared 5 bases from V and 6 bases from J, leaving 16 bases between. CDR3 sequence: CASSLLETVDGYTF. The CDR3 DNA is TGTGCCAGCAGCCTCCTCGAGACAGTGGATGGCTACACCTTC.

The CDR3 reads CAAWGGETEAFF. Here the CDR3 DNA reads TGTGCCGCCTGGGGGGGCGAAACTGAAGCTTTCTTT. The V and J genes are TRBV10-3 and TRBJ1-1; perhaps TRBD1 as D (6 bases). This CDR3 is 12 amino acids long. The ends were cut back, 11 bases at V and 5 bases at J, with 15 bases in the middle. The germline V gene has CDR1 ENHRY and CDR2 SYGVKD.

DNA of the CDR3: TGCGCCAGCAGCTCGGGACAGACGGGAAACACCATATATTTT. Protein: CASSSGQTGNTIYF. The chain combines TRBV5-1 with TRBJ1-3; 7 positions agree with TRBD1. V lost 3 bases to trimming and J lost 4 bases; unmatched junction nucleotides: 4. This CDR3 has 14 residues. Per germline, CDR1 SGHRS and CDR2 YFSETQ.